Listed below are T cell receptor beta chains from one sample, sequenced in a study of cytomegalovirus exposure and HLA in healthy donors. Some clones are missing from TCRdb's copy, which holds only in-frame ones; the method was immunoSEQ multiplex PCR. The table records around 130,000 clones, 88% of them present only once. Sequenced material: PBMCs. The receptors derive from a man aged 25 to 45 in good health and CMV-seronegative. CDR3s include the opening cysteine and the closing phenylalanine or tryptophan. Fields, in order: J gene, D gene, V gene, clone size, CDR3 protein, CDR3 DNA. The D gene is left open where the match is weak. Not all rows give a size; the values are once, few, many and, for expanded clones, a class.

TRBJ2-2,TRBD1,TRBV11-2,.,CASSLGQGATGELFF,TGTGCCAGCAGCTTAGGACAGGGGGCGACCGGGGAGCTGTTTTTT
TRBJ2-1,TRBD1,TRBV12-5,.,CASGLETGTVFNEQFF,TGTGCTAGTGGTTTGGAGACAGGGACCGTTTTCAATGAGCAGTTCTTC
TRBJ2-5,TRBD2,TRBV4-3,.,CASSQASGGMAQYF,TGCGCCAGCAGCCAAGCTAGCGGGGGGATGGCCCAGTACTTC
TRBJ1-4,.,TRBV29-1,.,CSVVVSGFEKLFF,TGCAGCGTTGTTGTGTCAGGTTTTGAAAAACTGTTTTTT
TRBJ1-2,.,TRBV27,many,CASRGGRQVCSYGYTF,TGTGCCAGCAGGGGGGGGAGACAGGTATGTTCCTATGGCTACACCTTC
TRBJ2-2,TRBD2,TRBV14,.,CASSQGLAGVTTGELFF,TGTGCCAGCAGCCAAGGATTAGCGGGAGTAACGACCGGGGAGCTGTTTTTT
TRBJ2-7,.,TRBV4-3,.,CASSQDPDSYTYEQYF,TGCGCCAGCAGCCAAGACCCAGACTCCTACACCTACGAGCAGTACTTC
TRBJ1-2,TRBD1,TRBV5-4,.,CASSLEGTGGGYTF,TGTGCCAGCAGCTTGGAAGGGACAGGGGGTGGCTACACCTTC
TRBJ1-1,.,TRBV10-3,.,CAICLELNTEAFF,TGTGCCATCTGCTTGGAGTTGAACACTGAAGCTTTCTTT
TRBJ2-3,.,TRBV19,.,CASESSTDTQYF,TGTGCCAGTGAGTCTAGCACAGATACGCAGTATTTT
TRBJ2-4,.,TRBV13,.,CASSGGVNIQYF,TGTGCCAGCAGTGGAGGGGTAAACATTCAGTACTTC
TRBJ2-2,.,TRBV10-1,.,CASSGAALEDTGELFF,TGCGCCAGCAGTGGCGCAGCGTTAGAGGACACCGGGGAGCTGTTTTTT
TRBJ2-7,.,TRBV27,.,CASNGGLGGSEQYF,TGTGCCAGCAATGGGGGACTTGGGGGAAGCGAGCAGTACTTC
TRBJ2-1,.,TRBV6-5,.,CASRPASSEYNEQFF,TGTGCCAGCAGGCCAGCGAGTAGCGAATACAATGAGCAGTTCTTC
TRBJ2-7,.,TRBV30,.,CAWRGVAYEQYF,TGTGCCTGGAGAGGAGTTGCCTACGAGCAGTACTTC
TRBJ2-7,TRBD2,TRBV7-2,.,CASSLVAGSVEQYF,TGTGCCAGCAGCTTAGTAGCGGGAAGTGTCGAGCAGTACTTC
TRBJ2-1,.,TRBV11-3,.,CASSSDRGNEQFF,TGTGCCAGCAGCTCCGACCGAGGGAATGAGCAGTTCTTC
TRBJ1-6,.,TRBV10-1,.,CASSDAQWSPLHF,TGCGCCAGCAGTGATGCACAGTGGTCACCCCTCCACTTT
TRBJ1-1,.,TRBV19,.,CASSIEAGWSGSWAFF,TGTGCCAGTAGTATAGAAGCAGGGTGGTCTGGTTCGTGGGCTTTCTTT
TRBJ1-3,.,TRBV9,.,CASSSMGPLGNTIYF,TGTGCCAGCAGTTCGATGGGCCCGCTTGGAAACACCATATATTTT
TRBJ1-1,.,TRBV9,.,CASSWTENTEAFF,TGTGCCAGCAGCTGGACAGAGAACACTGAAGCTTTCTTT
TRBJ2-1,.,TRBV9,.,CASSVALTVYNEQFF,TGTGCCAGCAGCGTTGCCTTGACAGTCTACAATGAGCAGTTCTTC
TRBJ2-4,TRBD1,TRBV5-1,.,CASSYEGASGIQYF,TGCGCCAGCAGCTACGAGGGGGCTTCGGGCATTCAGTACTTC
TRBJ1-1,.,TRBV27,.,CASSFEGVGTEAFF,TGTGCCAGCAGTTTTGAGGGAGTGGGGACTGAAGCTTTCTTT
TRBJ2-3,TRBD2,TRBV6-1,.,CASSGGGTSRYWGDTQYF,TGTGCCAGCAGTGGGGGCGGGACTAGCAGATATTGGGGAGATACGCAGTATTTT
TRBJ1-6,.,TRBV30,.,CAWSVLRTAKRGNSPLHF,TGTGCCTGGAGTGTACTTCGGACGGCAAAACGGGGAAATTCACCCCTCCACTTT
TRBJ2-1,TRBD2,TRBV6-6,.,CASRTSGQGYNEQFF,TGTGCCAGCCGGACTAGCGGGCAGGGGTACAATGAGCAGTTCTTC
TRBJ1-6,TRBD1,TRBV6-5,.,CASSPTGTGDSPLHF,TGTGCCAGCAGTCCGACCGGGACAGGGGACTCACCCCTCCACTTT
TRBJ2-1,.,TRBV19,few,CASSPAVNYNEQFF,TGTGCCAGTAGCCCAGCGGTGAACTACAATGAGCAGTTCTTC
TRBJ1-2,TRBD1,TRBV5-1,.,CASSQTGLRGYTF,TGCGCCAGCAGCCAGACAGGGTTGCGTGGCTACACCTTC
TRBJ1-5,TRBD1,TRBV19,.,CASSWEQGAEQPQHF,TGTGCCAGTAGTTGGGAACAGGGGGCTGAGCAGCCCCAGCATTTT
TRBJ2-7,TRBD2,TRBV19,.,CASKTSGYEQYF,TGTGCCAGTAAGACTAGCGGCTACGAGCAGTACTTC
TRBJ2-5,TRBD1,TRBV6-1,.,CASSDGTGWRQAETQYF,TGTGCCAGCAGTGACGGGACAGGGTGGCGTCAGGCGGAGACCCAGTACTTC
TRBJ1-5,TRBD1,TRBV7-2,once,CASSFDRAQPQHF,TGTGCCAGCAGCTTCGACAGGGCGCAGCCCCAGCATTTT
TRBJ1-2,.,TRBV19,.,CASSGQGYGYTF,TGTGCCAGTAGTGGTCAGGGGTATGGCTACACCTTC
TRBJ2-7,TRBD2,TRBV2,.,CASSEWLAGDSYEQYF,TGTGCCAGCAGTGAATGGCTAGCGGGGGACTCCTACGAGCAGTACTTC
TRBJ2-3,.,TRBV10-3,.,CAISDASTDTQYF,TGTGCCATCAGTGATGCGTCCACAGATACGCAGTATTTT
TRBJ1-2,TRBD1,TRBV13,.,CASSLGDRLLINGYTF,TGTGCCAGCAGCTTAGGGGACAGGCTTTTAATCAACGGCTACACCTTC
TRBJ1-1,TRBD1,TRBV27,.,CASSWDSGGTEAFF,TGTGCCAGCAGTTGGGACAGCGGGGGCACTGAAGCTTTCTTT
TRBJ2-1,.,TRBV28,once,CASSSSFEQFF,TGTGCCAGCAGTTCCTCGTTCGAGCAGTTCTTC
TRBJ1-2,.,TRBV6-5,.,CASSYSIATMNGYTF,TGTGCCAGCAGTTACTCGATCGCGACAATGAATGGCTACACCTTC
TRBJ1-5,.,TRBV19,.,CASSIGSKGGRGPQHF,TGTGCCAGTAGTATAGGAAGTAAGGGGGGGCGAGGGCCCCAGCATTTT
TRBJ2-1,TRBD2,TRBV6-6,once,CASSYDGREPYNEQFF,TGTGCCAGCAGTTACGATGGGCGGGAGCCCTACAATGAGCAGTTCTTC
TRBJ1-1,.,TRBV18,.,CASSPGALNTEAFF,TGTGCCAGCTCACCAGGGGCTTTGAACACTGAAGCTTTCTTT
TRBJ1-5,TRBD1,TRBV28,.,CASSLYPTGFDQPQHF,TGTGCCAGCAGTTTATACCCGACAGGGTTTGATCAGCCCCAGCATTTT
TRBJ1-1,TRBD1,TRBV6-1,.,CASSERDREGAFF,TGTGCCAGCAGTGAACGCGACAGGGAAGGCGCTTTCTTT
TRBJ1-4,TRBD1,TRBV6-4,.,CASRGTDPTNEKLFF,TGTGCCAGCAGGGGGACAGATCCAACTAATGAAAAACTGTTTTTT
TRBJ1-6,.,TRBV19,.,CASRNRDGNSPLHF,TGTGCCAGTAGGAACAGGGACGGTAATTCACCCCTCCACTTT
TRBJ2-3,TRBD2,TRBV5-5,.,CASSLLASGSGTDTQYF,TGTGCCAGCAGCTTGTTGGCTAGCGGGAGTGGCACAGATACGCAGTATTTT
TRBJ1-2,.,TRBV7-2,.,CASSLGGVDYGYTF,TGTGCCAGCAGCTTGGGGGGGGTAGACTATGGCTACACCTTC
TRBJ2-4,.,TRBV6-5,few,CASSYRGSNIQYF,TGTGCCAGCAGTTACCGGGGATCGAACATTCAGTACTTC
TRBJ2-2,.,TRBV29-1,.,CSVGKGGTGELFF,TGCAGCGTTGGTAAAGGAGGCACCGGGGAGCTGTTTTTT
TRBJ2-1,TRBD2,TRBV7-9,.,CASSRAGTSGNNEQFF,TGTGCCAGCAGCAGAGCCGGGACTAGCGGGAACAATGAGCAGTTCTTC
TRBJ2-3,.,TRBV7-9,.,CASRSGPDTQYF,TGTGCCAGCCGGAGTGGCCCAGATACGCAGTATTTT
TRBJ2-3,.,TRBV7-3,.,CASSLLAPGTDTQYF,TGTGCCAGCAGCTTACTAGCTCCCGGCACAGATACGCAGTATTTT
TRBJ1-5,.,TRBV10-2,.,CASSLPYLAQHF,TGCGCCAGCAGCTTACCGTACTTGGCCCAGCATTTT
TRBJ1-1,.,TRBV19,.,CASSITDLPEAFF,TGTGCCAGTAGTATAACTGATCTACCTGAAGCTTTCTTT
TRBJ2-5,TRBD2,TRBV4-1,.,CASSHLLASGSGETQYF,TGCGCCAGCAGCCATCTCTTGGCCAGCGGGAGTGGAGAGACCCAGTACTTC